This T cell receptor (beta chain) emerged from a study of CD8 T cells in ankylosing spondylitis. Libraries of TCR beta came from quantitative 5'-RACE with molecular barcodes. TCRdb ran MiXCR on the 5' RACE reads and lists one entry per CDR3 protein. This table holds about 700,000 distinct CDR3 sequences, 15% to 20% found once. With respect to this clonotype: Its antigen is not known.

The length of the CDR3 is 14 residues. Germline V CDR1 and CDR2: SGHAT, FQDESV (reference sequence). V was trimmed by 1 base and J by 9 bases, leaving 13 bases between them. Study-wide results and caveats: Clones linked to the disease showed a CD8+ phenotype. They occurred at relatively low frequencies in peripheral blood. Past studies reported some motif variants in reactive arthritis synovial fluid and blood. It appeared that ankylosing spondylitis blood was characterized by a TCR beta motif of 8 or 9 highly homologous variants.

The sequence derives from a male donor with ankylosing spondylitis. The chain has TRBV11-1 and TRBJ2-1; weak D call: TRBD1 (5 bases). Sequences were obtained from blood, either unsorted or a sorted T cell fraction (not recorded which). CDR3 in amino acids: CASSLGGSVLEQFF. The CDR3 nucleotides are TGTGCCAGCAGCTTAGGGGGCTCGGTCCTTGAGCAGTTCTTC.